Shown below are 10 T cell receptor beta chains from a single sample sequenced in a study of cytomegalovirus exposure and HLA in healthy donors. The PCR contained 60 Vbeta and 13 Jbeta primers. This table comes from immunoSEQ multiplex PCR, and its TCRdb copy is limited to in-frame clones, with some not included. Of about 180,000 clones listed, 79% were seen once; the top ten hold approximately 0.7%. The source material was PBMCs. The receptors derive from a woman in her 40s in good health and CMV-seronegative.

The gene calls are TRBV6-6 and TRBJ2-1; tentative D call: TRBD2 (6 bases). The CDR3 sequence is 15 residues long. From germline, CDR1 is MNHNY and CDR2 SVGAGI (reference sequence). Trimming took 2 bases from V and 8 from J, leaving 16 bases between them. DNA of the CDR3: TGTGCCAGCAGTTACGGGATCGGAGCGGGCCATGAGCAGTTCTTC. Protein sequence: CASSYGIGAGHEQFF.

V and J are TRBV5-8 and TRBJ2-1, with a tentative D call TRBD1 (7 bases). This CDR3 has 14 amino acids. Per germline, CDR1 SGHTS and CDR2 YDEGEE. V gave up 5 bases and J gave up 8 bases, with 17 bases separating them. The CDR3 is CASRPGGWADEQFF. The CDR3 nucleotides are TGTGCCAGCAGACCAGGGGGGTGGGCCGATGAGCAGTTCTTC.

The chain combines TRBV9 with TRBJ1-3; D gene uncertain. The CDR3 totals 15 residues. V was cut by 2 bases and J by 2 bases, with 11 bases left in between. Germline CDR1 reads SGDLS; CDR2 reads YYNGEE. The CDR3: CASSVTEQPGNTIYF. DNA for the CDR3: TGTGCCAGCAGCGTTACGGAACAGCCTGGAAACACCATATATTTT. Combining the CDR3 with reference TRBV9 and TRBJ1-3 gives the whole variable domain DSGVTQTPKHLITATGQRVTLRCSPRSGDLSVYWYQQSLDQGLQFLIQYYNGEERAKGNILERFSAQQFPDLHSELNLSSLELGDSALYFCASSVTEQPGNTIYFGEGSWLTVV.

V gene TRBV5-6 combines with J gene TRBJ1-2; D call uncertain. Germline loops: CDR1 SGHDT, CDR2 YYEEEE. The ends were cut back, 0 bases at V and 3 bases at J, with 6 bases in the middle. This CDR3 contains 13 residues. DNA for the CDR3: TGTGCCAGCAGCTTGGACGGGGACTATGGCTACACCTTC. This translates into CASSLDGDYGYTF.

The chain is built from TRBV27 and TRBJ1-4, with 9 bases matching TRBD1. V shed 5 bases, J shed 14 bases, and the junction held 15 bases outside the gene matches. The CDR3 totals 15 residues. Germline V lookup: CDR1 MNHEY, CDR2 SMNVEV (reference sequence). CDR3 residues: CASSPSPTGTGFLFF. The CDR3 nucleotides read TGTGCCAGCAGTCCCTCACCTACCGGGACAGGGTTTCTGTTTTTT.

The rearrangement joins TRBV27 to TRBJ2-5; TRBD2 agrees at 14 bases. Per germline, CDR1 MNHEY and CDR2 SMNVEV (reference sequence). V gave up 1 base and J gave up 3 bases; unmatched junction bases: 13. The CDR3 spans 20 residues. The CDR3, as DNA: TGTGCCAGCAGTTTATACTTTGGTATGGGGACTAGCGGGAGAAAAGAGACCCAGTACTTC. It is translated as CASSLYFGMGTSGRKETQYF.

The V and J genes are TRBV6-6 and TRBJ2-2; a possible D gene is TRBD1 (5 bases). V shed 2 bases and J shed 0 bases, with 7 bases lying between them. The CDR3 contains 15 residues. Germline loops: CDR1 MNHNY, CDR2 SVGAGI (reference sequence). The CDR3 DNA follows: TGTGCCAGCAGTTACCCGACAGCGAACACCGGGGAGCTGTTTTTT. Protein: CASSYPTANTGELFF.

J is TRBJ2-1 and V is TRBV6-1; the D gene is possibly TRBD1 (6 bases). V was trimmed by 4 bases and J by 4 bases, leaving 11 bases between them. Germline V lookup: CDR1 MNHNS, CDR2 SASEGT. There are 14 residues in the CDR3. DNA of the CDR3: TGTGCCAGCAGTGGCCTGGGGGCGTACAATGAGCAGTTCTTC. As protein: CASSGLGAYNEQFF.

The chain combines TRBV10-3 with TRBJ2-7; D is perhaps TRBD1 (5 bases). Trimming stripped 10 bases from V and 10 bases from J, with 17 bases between. Per germline, CDR1 ENHRY and CDR2 SYGVKD. The CDR3 runs 11 residues. CDR3 loop: CASHGGARQYF. The DNA for the CDR3 is TGTGCCAGCCATGGTGGGGCCAGACAGTACTTC.

The chain joins TRBV6-5 to TRBJ2-7; tentatively, D is TRBD2 (5 bases). There are 13 residues in the CDR3. Trimming took off 5 bases at V and 4 bases at J, with 12 bases between the two ends. Looked up from germline, CDR1 is MNHEY and CDR2 is SVGAGI. CDR3 DNA: TGTGCCAGCAGTATCCTAGCTACTTACGAGCAGTACTTC. Translation: CASSILATYEQYF.